This T cell receptor beta chain was found in a study of T cell changes during pregnancy in multiple sclerosis. Germline-derived CDR1 and CDR2 are WSHSY and SAAADI. The CDR3 covers 15 residues. V dropped 1 base and J dropped 0 bases, with 6 bases sitting between them. Generated by immunoSEQ multiplex PCR, the TCRdb table keeps only in-frame clones and is missing some. The data show 30,000 to 40,000 clones, about 91% seen once. This sequence was found in a female donor with multiple sclerosis, enrolled in a pregnancy study. The genes are TRBV10-2 and TRBJ2-2; D remains ambiguous. This specimen was CD4+ T cells from peripheral blood mononuclear cells, taken in the third trimester of pregnancy. CDR3 region: CASSEWRPNTGELFF. The CDR3 nucleotides read TGCGCCAGCAGTGAGTGGCGGCCGAACACCGGGGAGCTGTTTTTT.